This is a list of T cell receptor beta chains from one sample in a study of PD-1 blockade in classical Hodgkin lymphoma. The repertoire was sequenced with immunoSEQ multiplex PCR; TCRdb's copy has only in-frame clones and lacks some. The sample has some 45,000 clones, 88% seen once. The sequenced sample was peripheral blood mononuclear cells (PBMCs), obtained at baseline. These receptors were collected from a human donor with classical Hodgkin lymphoma. CDR3s leave out the opening cysteine and the closing phenylalanine or tryptophan. The D gene is left open where the match is weak.

>TRBV7-3|.
ASSSQDSPNYGYT
>TRBV4-1|.
ASSQGGSETQY
>TRBV5-8|.
ASSPDPRSQSEKLF
>TRBV2|TRBD2
ASSTLASGGALAYNEQF
>TRBV19|.
ASSLRGGRTDTQY
>TRBV5-1|.
ASSLNQGSYGYT
>TRBV11-2|TRBD2
ASSLPPRLAGAYEQY
>TRBV10-3|TRBD1
AISETGTGASPGSPLH
>TRBV6-1|.
ASSEARDRGGNEQY
>TRBV1|.
TSSPSVAGDTEAF
>TRBV5-1|TRBD1
ASSSTGGWTEAF
>TRBV9|.
ASSVGRGTEAF
>TRBV4-2|TRBD2
ASSQDGLAGAGANVLT
>TRBV6-6|.
ASRDVGRSGNTIY
>TRBV29-1|.
SVATGANQPQH
>TRBV27|TRBD1
ASGQGRGGELF
>TRBV15|TRBD2
ATSRELAGAQETQY
>TRBV19|TRBD1
ATTGTGDSYEQY
>TRBV4-1|TRBD2
ASSQLAGAYNEQF
>TRBV27|TRBD2
ASSLSMTSGGAGPQQETQY
>TRBV5-1|.
ASSLDIPGGYT
>TRBV6-5|.
ASSYASAGRAF
>TRBV5-1|TRBD1
ASSSQTGGSGEKLF
>TRBV28|.
ASSPDLGSGNTIY
>TRBV6-1|TRBD2
ASNQRLAGVNEQY
>TRBV4-1|TRBD2
ASSQAPAGGNEQF
>TRBV27|.
ASSSYVGFQGQPQH
>TRBV27|.
ASRLVGVPEQY
>TRBV9|TRBD2
ASSVSGLGEQY
>TRBV27|TRBD1
ASKIRDRSNQPQH
>TRBV29-1|.
SVEERGRGTHYEQY